A single sample gave rise to the 12 T cell receptor beta chains below, sequenced in a study of blood T cell repertoires in COVID-19. Only in-frame clones appear in the TCRdb table, and some are missing; sequencing was by immunoSEQ multiplex PCR. The repertoire consists of about 380,000 clones, with roughly 85% occurring once and the leading ten covering roughly 3.9%. Sequenced sample: peripheral blood. These receptors came from a woman aged 18-29 years with acute or convalescent COVID-19.

The CDR3 here is CASSPDSGSSYNSPLHF. The CDR3 DNA reads TGTGCCAGCAGCCCGGACAGTGGGAGCTCCTATAATTCACCCCTCCACTTT. This rearrangement joins TRBV3-1 (or the pseudogene TRBV3-2) to TRBJ1-6; the D gene is possibly TRBD1 (6 bases). V lost 4 bases, J lost 0 bases, and 13 bases lay in between. The CDR3 extends over 17 amino acids. The V gene's germline CDR1 is LGHDT and CDR2 YNNKEL (reference sequence).

The V call is TRBV5-1, the J call TRBJ1-2, with 7 nucleotides matching TRBD1. Trimming took 3 bases from V and 0 from J; bases not matched to a gene: 11. CDR1 and CDR2 (germline): SGHRS, YFSETQ. CDR3 size: 17 residues. The CDR3 spells CASSSRQGEGTNYGYTF. In DNA, the CDR3 is TGCGCCAGCAGCTCAAGACAGGGAGAAGGGACTAACTATGGCTACACCTTC.

The chain employs TRBV7-3 and TRBJ1-6, with TRBD1 identical over 7 bases. The CDR3 length is 15 residues. Per germline, CDR1 SGHTA and CDR2 FQGTGA. V was clipped by 2 bases and J by 6 bases; unmatched bases: 4. The CDR3 nucleotides are TGTGCCAGCAGCTTACGGGCAGGGGGTAATTCACCCCTCCACTTT. Protein sequence: CASSLRAGGNSPLHF.

V usage is TRBV5-4 and J usage is TRBJ1-3, with D unclear. The germline gives CDR1 SGHNT, CDR2 YYREEE (reference sequence). This CDR3 region has 15 residues. Trimming removed 4 bases from V and 0 bases from J, with 11 bases in between. CDR3 DNA sequence: TGTGCCAGCAGCGACAAGACGAGCTCTGGAAACACCATATATTTT. Protein: CASSDKTSSGNTIYF.

This clone occurred a few times. The J gene is TRBJ1-5, the V gene TRBV5-6; D gene uncertain. The CDR3 loop spans 13 amino acids. The germline gives CDR1 SGHDT, CDR2 YYEEEE. The ends were cut back, 0 bases at V and 4 bases at J, with 5 bases in the middle. DNA of the CDR3: TGTGCCAGCAGCTTGGGGCGGAATCAGCCCCAGCATTTT. Residues: CASSLGRNQPQHF.

V usage is TRBV2 and J usage is TRBJ1-2; D call uncertain. The CDR3 is 11 amino acids. The V end was cut by 2 bases, the J end by 12 bases, with 10 bases between. The germline CDR1 and CDR2 sequences are SNHLY and FYNNEI. Here the CDR3 DNA reads TGTGCCAGCAGTGAAAATCCCTCTCACACCTTC. It yields the protein CASSENPSHTF.

Note on this clone: With a much larger clone just one base away, this may be a read error. Other DNA sequences of this sample code for an identical CDR3. The chain recombines TRBV5-5 with TRBJ1-2, with D tentatively TRBD1 (6 bases). From germline, CDR1 is SGHKS and CDR2 YYEKEE (reference sequence). The CDR3 runs to 16 residues. The chain's CDR3 is CASSLEPGASRYGYTF. The CDR3 nucleotides are TGTGCCAGCAGCTTAGAACCAGGGGCGTCGCGCTATGGCTATACCTTC.

The rearrangement joins TRBV7-2 to TRBJ1-1; 7 bases agree with TRBD1. Germline V gene sequence: CDR1 SGHTA, CDR2 FQGNSA. V dropped 6 bases and J dropped 1; count of bases not matched to a gene: 5. The CDR3 length is 14 residues. The CDR3 DNA is TGTGCCAGCAGACCCAGACAGGGGAACACTGAAGCTTTCTTT. Protein product: CASRPRQGNTEAFF.

The rearrangement joins TRBV19 to TRBJ1-6, with a tentative D call TRBD1 (5 bases). Germline CDR1 and CDR2: LNHDA and SQIVND (reference sequence). The CDR3 totals 12 residues. The V gene lost 8 bases and the J gene lost 10 bases, with 12 bases spanning the gap. CDR3 DNA sequence: TGTGCCAGTGGTGACAGTCCCTCACCCCTCCACTTT. Protein: CASGDSPSPLHF.

The CDR3 region is CSVGGAGETQYF. The CDR3 region has the DNA TGCAGCGTTGGAGGGGCGGGGGAGACCCAGTACTTC. The chain uses TRBV29-1 and TRBJ2-5; weak D call: TRBD2 (6 bases). Trimming shortened V by 4 bases and J by 5 bases, and 11 bases separated the two germline ends. The CDR3 is 12 amino acids. The germline CDR1 and CDR2 sequences are SQVTM and ANQGSEA. The full variable domain, with the rest looked up from reference TRBV29-1 and TRBJ2-5, is SAVISQKPSRDICQRGTSLTIQCQVDSQVTMMFWYRQQPGQSLTLIATANQGSEATYESGFVIDKFPISRPNLTFSTLTVSNMSPEDSSIYLCSVGGAGETQYFGPGTRLLVL.

The J gene is TRBJ1-5, the V gene TRBV5-8; 11 positions match TRBD1. The ends lost 4 bases at V and 6 bases at J; junction bases unmatched: 6. Per germline, CDR1 SGHTS and CDR2 YDEGEE. The CDR3 is 15 amino acids. The CDR3 protein is CASSPGTGGGQPQHF. CDR3 DNA sequence: TGTGCCAGCAGCCCCGGGACAGGGGGAGGTCAGCCCCAGCATTTT.

The chain uses TRBV6-5 and TRBJ2-1; D might be TRBD2 (6 bases). Germline V gene sequence: CDR1 MNHEY, CDR2 SVGAGI. This CDR3 comprises 15 residues. V lost 5 bases and J lost 3, with 14 bases in between. The CDR3 sequence is CASSRDSGSYNEQFF. CDR3 DNA: TGTGCCAGCAGTCGGGACTCGGGAAGCTACAATGAGCAGTTCTTC.